A selection of T cell receptor beta chains follows, all from one sample in a study of blood T cell repertoires in COVID-19. The data were produced by immunoSEQ multiplex PCR, yet TCRdb's version contains in-frame clones alone and is incomplete. The sample includes approximately 150,000 clones, about four fifths of them seen just once. Material for sequencing was peripheral blood. The receptor source for this set is a human donor in a cohort sampled during active COVID-19. Both conserved end residues are part of each CDR3. D genes are given only for firm matches. The listing skips clone size in some rows; elsewhere it reads once, few, many or a size class.

size	D	J	V	CDR3	DNA
NA	NA	TRBJ1-2	TRBV7-9	CASSLDGRSNGYTF	TGTGCCAGCAGCTTAGACGGCAGGTCAAATGGCTACACCTTC
NA	NA	TRBJ1-6	TRBV4-1	CASSPETVNSPLHF	TGCGCCAGCTCGCCGGAGACAGTTAATTCACCCCTCCACTTT
NA	TRBD1	TRBJ1-3	TRBV7-9	CASSPDRGTGNTIYF	TGTGCCAGCAGCCCCGACAGGGGGACTGGAAACACCATATATTTT
NA	NA	TRBJ1-6	TRBV28	CASSLGQNNSPLHF	TGTGCCAGCAGTTTAGGACAGAATAATTCACCCCTCCACTTT
NA	TRBD1	TRBJ1-1	TRBV15	CATRGTDEAFF	TGTGCCACCAGGGGGACAGATGAAGCTTTCTTT
NA	NA	TRBJ2-5	TRBV2	CASSELRGSQETQYF	TGTGCCAGCAGTGAACTTCGGGGGAGTCAAGAGACCCAGTACTTC
NA	NA	TRBJ1-3	TRBV9	CASSSTQGRPGNTIYF	TGTGCCAGCAGCTCGACACAGGGCCGTCCTGGAAACACCATATATTTT
once	NA	TRBJ1-2	TRBV5-1	CASSFDGLYGYTF	TGCGCCAGCAGCTTCGACGGACTCTATGGCTACACCTTC
once	NA	TRBJ1-2	TRBV7-9	CASSPVSNYGYTF	TGTGCCAGCAGCCCGGTTAGTAACTATGGCTACACCTTC
NA	NA	TRBJ2-3	TRBV18	CASSRDKDTDTQYF	TGTGCCAGCTCCCGGGACAAGGACACAGATACGCAGTATTTT
NA	TRBD2	TRBJ2-3	TRBV28	CASRHLVRGRSSDTQYF	TGTGCCAGCAGACACCTCGTCCGCGGGAGATCTTCAGATACGCAGTATTTT
NA	NA	TRBJ2-3	TRBV10-3	CAISGRVGTDTQYF	TGTGCCATCAGTGGCCGGGTTGGCACAGATACGCAGTATTTT
NA	NA	TRBJ1-4	TRBV7-8	CASSSPGNPATNEKLFF	TGTGCCAGCAGCTCACCAGGGAATCCTGCAACTAATGAAAAACTGTTTTTT
once	TRBD1	TRBJ2-3	TRBV2	CASSYRTGGGTDTQYF	TGTGCCAGCAGCTACCGGACAGGGGGAGGCACAGATACGCAGTATTTT
many	NA	TRBJ2-2	TRBV18	CASSPPGFPDTGELFF	TGTGCCAGCTCACCTCCAGGGTTTCCCGACACCGGGGAGCTGTTTTTT